A selection of T cell receptor beta chains follows, all from one sample in a study of shared clonotypes between healthy human individuals. Some clones are missing from TCRdb's copy, which holds only in-frame ones; the method was immunoSEQ multiplex PCR. The table lists about 2,500,000 clones, more than 80% of them singletons. Specimen: naive CD4+ T cells sorted from blood. The receptors here all came from a man aged 18 to 29 in good health. CDR3s include the opening cysteine and the closing phenylalanine or tryptophan. Fields, in order: J gene, D gene, CDR3 length, V gene, clone size, CDR3 DNA, CDR3 protein. The D gene is left open where the match is weak. Not all rows give a size; the values are once, few, many and, for expanded clones, a class.

J gene: TRBJ2-1; D gene: TRBD2; CDR3 length: 15; V gene: TRBV18; clone size: NA; CDR3 DNA: TGTGCCAGCTCACCACGCCTAGCGGGGCGCGATGAGCAGTTCTTC; CDR3 protein: CASSPRLAGRDEQFF
J gene: TRBJ1-2; D gene: NA; CDR3 length: 14; V gene: TRBV27; clone size: NA; CDR3 DNA: TGTGCCAGCAGTTCCGCAGGGATAGACTATGGCTACACCTTC; CDR3 protein: CASSSAGIDYGYTF
J gene: TRBJ2-2; D gene: NA; CDR3 length: 15; V gene: TRBV6-4; clone size: NA; CDR3 DNA: TGTGCCAGCAGTCGTAGCCCTCAAACCAAGGGGGAGCTGTTTTTT; CDR3 protein: CASSRSPQTKGELFF
J gene: TRBJ1-2; D gene: TRBD1; CDR3 length: 16; V gene: TRBV5-1; clone size: NA; CDR3 DNA: TGCGCCAGCAGCTTGGTTCCGGGACAGGGGGGTGCTGGCTACACCTTC; CDR3 protein: CASSLVPGQGGAGYTF
J gene: TRBJ1-1; D gene: TRBD1; CDR3 length: 14; V gene: TRBV10-3; clone size: NA; CDR3 DNA: TGTGCCATCAGTCCGGACAGGAGGAACACTGAAGCTTTCTTT; CDR3 protein: CAISPDRRNTEAFF
J gene: TRBJ2-3; D gene: NA; CDR3 length: 15; V gene: TRBV7-3; clone size: once; CDR3 DNA: TGTGCCAGCAGCTCAAGCGGCGCTAGCACAGATACGCAGTATTTT; CDR3 protein: CASSSSGASTDTQYF
J gene: TRBJ1-2; D gene: NA; CDR3 length: 12; V gene: TRBV10-3; clone size: NA; CDR3 DNA: TGTGCCATCAGCTCTTTTGATTATGGCCACACCTTC; CDR3 protein: CAISSFDYGHTF
J gene: TRBJ1-4; D gene: NA; CDR3 length: 14; V gene: TRBV5-1; clone size: few; CDR3 DNA: TGCGCCAGCAGCTTGGGGGGCCCCAATGAAAAACTGTTTTTT; CDR3 protein: CASSLGGPNEKLFF
J gene: TRBJ1-1; D gene: TRBD1; CDR3 length: 14; V gene: TRBV28; clone size: NA; CDR3 DNA: TGTGCCAGCAGTTTAATTCAGGGGGGGACTGAAGCTTTCTTT; CDR3 protein: CASSLIQGGTEAFF
J gene: TRBJ2-2; D gene: NA; CDR3 length: 14; V gene: TRBV5-4; clone size: NA; CDR3 DNA: TGTGCCAGCAGCTTGTCCAGGAACACCGGGGAGCTGTTTTTT; CDR3 protein: CASSLSRNTGELFF
J gene: TRBJ1-6; D gene: TRBD1; CDR3 length: 15; V gene: TRBV11-2; clone size: NA; CDR3 DNA: TGTGCCAGCAGCTTATCAGGGGGCCCTAATTCACCCCTCCACTTT; CDR3 protein: CASSLSGGPNSPLHF
J gene: TRBJ2-7; D gene: TRBD1; CDR3 length: 15; V gene: TRBV5-5; clone size: NA; CDR3 DNA: TGTGCCAGCAGCGCGGGCACAGGGGGCGTCTACGAGCAGTACTTC; CDR3 protein: CASSAGTGGVYEQYF
J gene: TRBJ2-7; D gene: NA; CDR3 length: 16; V gene: TRBV6-5; clone size: NA; CDR3 DNA: TGTGCCAGCAGTTACTCGGGGAGGGGGCCGGCCTACGAGCAGTACTTC; CDR3 protein: CASSYSGRGPAYEQYF
J gene: TRBJ1-1; D gene: NA; CDR3 length: 15; V gene: TRBV5-1; clone size: NA; CDR3 DNA: TGCGCCAGCAGGCGAGGGGACGATACGGACACTGAAGCTTTCTTT; CDR3 protein: CASRRGDDTDTEAFF
J gene: TRBJ1-2; D gene: TRBD1; CDR3 length: 15; V gene: TRBV13; clone size: NA; CDR3 DNA: TGTGCCAGCAGCTCCACGACAGGGATCCCACGAGGCTACACCTTC; CDR3 protein: CASSSTTGIPRGYTF
J gene: TRBJ2-7; D gene: TRBD1; CDR3 length: 15; V gene: TRBV10-3; clone size: NA; CDR3 DNA: TGTGCCATCAGTGAGTCCCCAGGACAGGGTTCAAATGAGTACTTC; CDR3 protein: CAISESPGQGSNEYF
J gene: TRBJ2-3; D gene: NA; CDR3 length: 13; V gene: TRBV2; clone size: NA; CDR3 DNA: TGTGCCAGCAGCGGGGGGCAGACAGATACGCAGTATTTT; CDR3 protein: CASSGGQTDTQYF
J gene: TRBJ1-1; D gene: NA; CDR3 length: 17; V gene: TRBV13; clone size: NA; CDR3 DNA: TGTGCCAGCAGTTTCCCGCAGGGGCTAAGGGGTAGAACTGAAGCTTTCTTT; CDR3 protein: CASSFPQGLRGRTEAFF
J gene: TRBJ1-2; D gene: TRBD1; CDR3 length: 13; V gene: TRBV30; clone size: NA; CDR3 DNA: TGTGCCTGGGGACAGGGAAGGGGCTATGGCTACACCTTC; CDR3 protein: CAWGQGRGYGYTF
J gene: TRBJ1-6; D gene: NA; CDR3 length: 17; V gene: TRBV11-3; clone size: NA; CDR3 DNA: TGTGCCAGCAGCTTACCCGCCACATCCTCCTATAATTCACCCCTCCACTTT; CDR3 protein: CASSLPATSSYNSPLHF
J gene: TRBJ2-7; D gene: TRBD1; CDR3 length: 15; V gene: TRBV18; clone size: few; CDR3 DNA: TGTGCCAGCTCACCACTACAGGGGCCCCCCTACGAGCAGTACTTC; CDR3 protein: CASSPLQGPPYEQYF
J gene: TRBJ1-3; D gene: NA; CDR3 length: 13; V gene: TRBV28; clone size: NA; CDR3 DNA: TGTGCCAGCAGTTTATTGATTGGAAACACCATATATTTT; CDR3 protein: CASSLLIGNTIYF